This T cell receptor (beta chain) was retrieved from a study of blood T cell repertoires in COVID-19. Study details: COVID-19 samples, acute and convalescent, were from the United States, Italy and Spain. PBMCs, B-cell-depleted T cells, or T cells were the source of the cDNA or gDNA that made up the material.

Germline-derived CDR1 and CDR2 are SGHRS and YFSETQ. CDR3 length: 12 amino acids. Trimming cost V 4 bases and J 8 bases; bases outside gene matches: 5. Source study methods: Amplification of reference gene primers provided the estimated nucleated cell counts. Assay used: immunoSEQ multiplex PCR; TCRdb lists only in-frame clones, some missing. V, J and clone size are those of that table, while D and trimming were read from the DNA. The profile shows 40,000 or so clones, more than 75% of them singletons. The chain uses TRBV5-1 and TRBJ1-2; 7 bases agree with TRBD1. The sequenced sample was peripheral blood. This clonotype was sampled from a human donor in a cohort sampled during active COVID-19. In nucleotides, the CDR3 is TGCGCCAGCAGCCAGGGGGGCCCGGGCTACACCTTC. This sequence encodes CASSQGGPGYTF.